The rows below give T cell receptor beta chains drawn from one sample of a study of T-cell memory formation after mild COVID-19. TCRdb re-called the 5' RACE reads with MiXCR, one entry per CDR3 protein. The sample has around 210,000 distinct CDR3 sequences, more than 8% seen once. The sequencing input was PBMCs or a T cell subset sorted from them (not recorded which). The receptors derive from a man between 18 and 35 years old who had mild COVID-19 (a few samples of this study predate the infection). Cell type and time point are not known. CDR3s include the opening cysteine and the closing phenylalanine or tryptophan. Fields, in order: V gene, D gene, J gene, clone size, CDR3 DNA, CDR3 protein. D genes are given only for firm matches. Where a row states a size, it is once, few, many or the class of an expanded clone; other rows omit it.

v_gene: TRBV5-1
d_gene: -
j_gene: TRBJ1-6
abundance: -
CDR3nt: TGCGCCAGCAGCTGGACGGGGGTAAATTCACCCCTCCACTTT
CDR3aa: CASSWTGVNSPLHF

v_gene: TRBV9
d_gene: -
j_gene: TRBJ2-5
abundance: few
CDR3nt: TGTGCCAGCAGCGTTTGGGGACGTGAGACCCAGTACTTC
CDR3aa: CASSVWGRETQYF

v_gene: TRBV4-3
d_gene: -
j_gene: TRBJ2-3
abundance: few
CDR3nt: TGCGCCAGCAGCCAATTTGGGAGCGACTCAGATACGCAGTATTTT
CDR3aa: CASSQFGSDSDTQYF

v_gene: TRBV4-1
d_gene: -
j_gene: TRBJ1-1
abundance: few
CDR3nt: TGCGCCAGCAGCCCCGGAAGGGCCAGGTCCAGTTGGAACACTGAAGCTTTCTTT
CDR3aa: CASSPGRARSSWNTEAFF

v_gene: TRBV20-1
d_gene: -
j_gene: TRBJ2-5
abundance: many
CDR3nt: TGCAGTGCTAGGTACCAGGGGTCTTCCGAGACCCAGTACTTC
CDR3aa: CSARYQGSSETQYF

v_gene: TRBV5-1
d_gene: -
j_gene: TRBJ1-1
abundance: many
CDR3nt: TGCGCCAGCAGCTTGGCCCTGAACACTGAAGCTTTCTTT
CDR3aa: CASSLALNTEAFF

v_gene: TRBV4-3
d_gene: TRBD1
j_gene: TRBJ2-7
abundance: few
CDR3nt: TGCGCCAGCAGCCAAGATCGGACAGGGGGCTTCTACGAGCAGTACTTC
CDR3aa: CASSQDRTGGFYEQYF

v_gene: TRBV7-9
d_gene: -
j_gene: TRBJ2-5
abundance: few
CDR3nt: TGTGCCAGCAGCAATCCAATCGGGGTGGTGGGAGAGACCCAGTACTTC
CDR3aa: CASSNPIGVVGETQYF

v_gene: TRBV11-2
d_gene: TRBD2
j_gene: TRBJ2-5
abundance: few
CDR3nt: TGTGCCAGCACCGGGGGGATACAAGAGACCCAGTACTTC
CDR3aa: CASTGGIQETQYF

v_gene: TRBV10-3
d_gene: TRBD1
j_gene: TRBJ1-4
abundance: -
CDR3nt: TGTGCCATCAGACCCGGGACAGGGGCTAATGAAAAACTGTTTTTT
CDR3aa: CAIRPGTGANEKLFF

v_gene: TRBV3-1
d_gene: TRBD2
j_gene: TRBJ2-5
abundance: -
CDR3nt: TGTGCCAGCAGCCAAGGGGGAGGGGCCCAGTACTTC
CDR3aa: CASSQGGGAQYF

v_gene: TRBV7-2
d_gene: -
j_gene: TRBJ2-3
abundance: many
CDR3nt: TGTGCCAGCAGCCCCGGTCCCCGAGCCCCAGATACGCAGTATTTT
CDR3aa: CASSPGPRAPDTQYF